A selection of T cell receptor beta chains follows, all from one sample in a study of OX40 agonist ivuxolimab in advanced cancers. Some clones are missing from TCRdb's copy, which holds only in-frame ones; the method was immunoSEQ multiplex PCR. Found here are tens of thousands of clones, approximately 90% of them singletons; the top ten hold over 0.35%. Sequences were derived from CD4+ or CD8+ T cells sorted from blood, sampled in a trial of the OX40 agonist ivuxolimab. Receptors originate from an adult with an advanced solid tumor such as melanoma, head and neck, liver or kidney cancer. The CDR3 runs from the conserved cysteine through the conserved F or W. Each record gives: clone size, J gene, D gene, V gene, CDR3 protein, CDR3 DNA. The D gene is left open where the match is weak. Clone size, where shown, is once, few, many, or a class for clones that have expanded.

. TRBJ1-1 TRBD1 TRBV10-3 CAIKGQVKAFF TGTGCCATCAAGGGACAGGTTAAAGCTTTCTTT
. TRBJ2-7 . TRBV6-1 CASSVSTSYEQYF TGTGCCAGCAGTGTCTCCACCTCCTACGAGCAGTACTTC
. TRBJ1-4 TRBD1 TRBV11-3 CASSLQGAGEKLFF TGTGCCAGCAGCTTGCAGGGGGCGGGTGAAAAACTGTTTTTT
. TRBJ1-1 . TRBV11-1 CASSFGWDTEAFF TGTGCCAGCAGCTTTGGGTGGGACACTGAAGCTTTCTTT
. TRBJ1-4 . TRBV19 CASSSGSTNEKLFF TGTGCCAGTAGTTCGGGTTCAACTAATGAAAAACTGTTTTTT
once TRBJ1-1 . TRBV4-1 CASSQLGGLAFF TGCGCCAGCAGCCAACTGGGGGGTCTAGCTTTCTTT
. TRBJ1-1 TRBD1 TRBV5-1 CASSPGDRVRGEAFF TGCGCCAGCAGCCCAGGAGACAGGGTGAGGGGGGAAGCTTTCTTT
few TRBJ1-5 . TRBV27 CASKSGGQPQHF TGTGCCAGCAAATCCGGGGGGCAGCCCCAGCATTTT
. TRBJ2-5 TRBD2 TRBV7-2 CASSSQRERRETQYF TGTGCCAGCAGTTCGCAGCGGGAGCGACGGGAGACCCAGTACTTC
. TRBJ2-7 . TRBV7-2 CASSLVAGNEQYF TGTGCCAGCAGCTTAGTGGCGGGAAACGAGCAGTACTTC
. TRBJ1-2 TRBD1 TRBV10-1 CASSPGQGLFGYTF TGCGCCAGCAGTCCGGGACAGGGATTATTTGGCTACACCTTC
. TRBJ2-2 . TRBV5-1 CASALGGSNTGELFF TGCGCCAGCGCCCTGGGGGGCTCGAACACCGGGGAGCTGTTTTTT
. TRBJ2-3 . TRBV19 CASSKRSSSVVTSTDTQYF TGTGCCAGTAGTAAACGGTCGAGTAGCGTCGTTACTAGCACAGATACGCAGTATTTT
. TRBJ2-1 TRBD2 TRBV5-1 CASSTGLAGVYEQFF TGCGCCAGCAGCACCGGACTAGCGGGAGTGTATGAGCAGTTCTTC
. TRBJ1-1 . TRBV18 CASSSGRNTEAFF TGTGCCAGCTCCTCGGGACGGAACACTGAAGCTTTCTTT
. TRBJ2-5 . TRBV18 CASSPLPPYDSETQYF TGTGCCAGCTCACCACTGCCCCCGTACGACTCCGAGACCCAGTACTTC
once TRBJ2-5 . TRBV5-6 CASSLGYQETQYF TGTGCCAGCAGCTTGGGGTACCAAGAGACCCAGTACTTC
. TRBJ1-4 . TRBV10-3 CAISEATRGAEKLFF TGTGCCATCAGTGAGGCAACGAGGGGGGCTGAAAAACTGTTTTTT
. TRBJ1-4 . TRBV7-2 CASSPRTWGTNEKLFF TGTGCCAGCAGCCCTCGAACCTGGGGAACTAATGAAAAACTGTTTTTT
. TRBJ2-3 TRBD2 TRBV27 CASIAGGTDTQYF TGTGCCAGCATAGCGGGAGGCACAGATACGCAGTATTTT
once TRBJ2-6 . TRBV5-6 CASSLVGSGANVLTF TGTGCCAGCAGCTTGGTCGGCTCTGGGGCCAACGTCCTGACTTTC
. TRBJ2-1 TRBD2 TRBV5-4 CASSSAAGGLYNEQFF TGTGCCAGCAGCTCCGCGGCGGGAGGTCTGTACAATGAGCAGTTCTTC
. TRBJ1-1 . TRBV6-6 CASSSRTLGIGAFF TGTGCCAGCAGTTCCCGGACCCTCGGAATCGGGGCTTTCTTT
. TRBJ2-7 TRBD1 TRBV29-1 CSGGTGGYEQYF TGCAGCGGTGGGACAGGGGGATACGAGCAGTACTTC
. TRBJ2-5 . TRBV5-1 CASSLTEGDRQTQYF TGCGCCAGCAGCTTGACCGAGGGCGATAGGCAGACCCAGTACTTC
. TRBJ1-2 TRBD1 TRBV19 CASSNRDRGVGYTF TGTGCCAGTAGTAACCGGGACAGGGGAGTCGGCTACACCTTC
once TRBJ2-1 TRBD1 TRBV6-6 CASRGAGGVDEQFF TGTGCCAGCAGAGGGGCAGGGGGAGTGGATGAGCAGTTCTTC
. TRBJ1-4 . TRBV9 CASSVGLDEKLFF TGTGCCAGCAGCGTAGGCCTCGATGAAAAACTGTTTTTT
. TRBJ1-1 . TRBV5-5 CASSPPRRNTEAFF TGTGCCAGCAGCCCCCCACGGAGGAACACTGAAGCTTTCTTT
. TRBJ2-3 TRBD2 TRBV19 CASSIDVTSGRFTDTQYF TGTGCCAGTAGTATAGATGTGACTAGCGGGAGGTTCACAGATACGCAGTATTTT